This T cell receptor (beta chain) stems from a study of regulatory T cells in long-lasting Graves disease. Time point defined: persistent/refractory GD, antithyroid drugs over 5 years with positive TRAb. Preparation of the TCR library used RNA extracted from PBMCs. Graves' disease was diagnosed by American Thyroid Association guidelines. Study-level results: TCR diversity was lower in persistent Graves' patients (versus newly diagnosed ones). Persistent patients shared more public clonotypes (approximately 2,700) than newly diagnosed patients (around 1,000).

CDR3-region Arm-PCR and iRepertoire HTBI primers produced the TCR beta libraries. Each CDR3 protein gets one entry after TCRdb re-called the multiplex PCR reads with MiXCR. The table records a few hundred thousand distinct CDR3 sequences, approximately 25% of them present only once. Ten or more counts support this clonotype. Its target is unknown. The sample here was peripheral blood mononuclear cells (PBMCs), taken when the disease was refractory, from a patient treated with antithyroid drugs. This receptor was taken from a middle-aged woman with Graves disease.

CDR3 nucleotide sequence: TGTGCCAGCAGTCACCGGGGCCTCTCCGCCCACGAGCAGTACTTC. It encodes CASSHRGLSAHEQYF. The rearrangement joins TRBV27 to TRBJ2-7; D could derive from TRBD1 or TRBD2 (5 bases each). The V end lost 5 bases, the J end lost 5 bases, and 19 bases lay between the germline ends. This CDR3 contains 15 residues. The germline gives CDR1 MNHEY, CDR2 SMNVEV (reference sequence).